The 17 T cell receptor beta chains given below trace back to one sample, sequenced in a study of regulatory T cells in long-lasting Graves disease. For TCR beta, libraries came from iRepertoire HTBI primers and Arm-PCR of CDR3 regions. TCRdb reanalysed the multiplex PCR reads using MiXCR and keeps one entry per CDR3 protein. The profile shows approximately 560,000 distinct CDR3 sequences, about 16% of them singletons. Documented time point: newly diagnosed GD, antithyroid drugs for less than 3 months. With RNA extracted from PBMCs as input, the TCR library was made. This same sample was also taken into another study, of T cells in Graves' hyperthyroidism and ophthalmopathy.

Here the sequenced sample was peripheral blood mononuclear cells (PBMCs), taken at new diagnosis, from a patient treated with antithyroid drugs. These receptors originate from a man aged 18 to 29 with Graves disease.

At least ten counts were recorded for this clonotype. The rearrangement uses TRBV2 and TRBJ2-1; D is unclear. This CDR3 region has 15 residues. V was pared by 3 bases and J by 1 base, with 10 bases between. The germline gives CDR1 SNHLY, CDR2 FYNNEI. CDR3 sequence (DNA): TGTGCCAGCAGTGACCCGTGGGCGTCCTACAATGAGCAGTTCTTC. Translating it yields CASSDPWASYNEQFF.

This chain uses TRBV7-9 with TRBJ1-1, with D tentatively TRBD1 (5 bases). Germline lookup yields CDR1 SEHNR and CDR2 FQNEAQ (reference sequence). V was shortened by 7 bases and J by 2 bases, with 14 bases between the two germline ends. This CDR3 has 14 amino acids. The CDR3 protein is CASIPRRGNTEAFF. The CDR3 coding sequence is TGTGCCAGCATCCCGAGGAGGGGAAACACTGAAGCTTTCTTT.

This clonotype was picked up many times. The chain recombines TRBV28 with TRBJ2-5, with 13 bases aligning to TRBD2. There are 18 residues in the CDR3. Germline V gene sequence: CDR1 MDHEN, CDR2 SYDVKM. V was pared by 7 bases and J by 4 bases, with 15 bases of the junction left unmatched. The CDR3 nucleotides are TGTGCCAGCAACCTCAGGGGGCCTGGACTAGCGGGAGCAGAGACCCAGTACTTC. It yields the protein CASNLRGPGLAGAETQYF.

The sample holds many counts of this clonotype. This chain uses TRBV28 with TRBJ1-3; unclear D gene. The CDR3 has 14 residues. With 5 bases removed from V and 3 bases from J, the gap between germline ends came to 11 bases. Per the germline V gene, CDR1 is MDHEN and CDR2 is SYDVKM. CDR3 sequence: CASSTGGYGNTIYF. DNA for the CDR3: TGTGCCAGCAGTACTGGAGGGTATGGAAACACCATATATTTT.

This clonotype was seen a few times. The chain combines TRBV19 with TRBJ2-1; D not resolved. Germline V CDR1 and CDR2: LNHDA, SQIVND (reference sequence). Trimming left V 4 bases short and J 4 bases short, with 8 bases between. The CDR3 is made up of 13 amino acids. The CDR3 region has the DNA TGTGCCAGTAGTACCGACACATACAATGAGCAGTTCTTC. Its protein product is CASSTDTYNEQFF.

This clonotype was counted ten times or more. The rearrangement uses TRBV20-1 and TRBJ2-5; TRBD2 agrees at 9 bases. Trimming cost V 0 bases and J 5 bases; bases outside gene matches: 10. Germline V lookup: CDR1 DFQATT, CDR2 SNEGSKA (reference sequence). CDR3 length: 16 amino acids. The CDR3 sequence is CSARDQNSGSWETQYF. The DNA for the CDR3 is TGCAGTGCTAGAGATCAAAATAGCGGGAGCTGGGAGACCCAGTACTTC.

This clonotype has a count of ten or more. The rearrangement links TRBV6-2 or TRBV6-3 to TRBJ2-7; the D is unclear. V lost 4 bases to trimming and J lost 2 bases, with 12 bases between them. Germline loops: CDR1 MNHEY, CDR2 SVGEGT. The CDR3 has 14 amino acids. The CDR3 is CASSFPGPPYEQYF. As DNA, the CDR3 is TGTGCCAGCAGTTTCCCCGGGCCCCCCTACGAGCAGTACTTC.

This clonotype has a handful of counts. J is TRBJ1-5 and V is TRBV6-1; the D gene is possibly TRBD1 (5 bases). From germline, CDR1 is MNHNS and CDR2 SASEGT. The length of the CDR3 is 15 residues. Trimming pared 1 base from V and 8 bases from J, leaving 15 bases between. CDR3 nucleotide sequence: TGTGCCAGCAGTGAAGTAGGGGTGGTTTGGGAGCCCCAGCATTTT. Translating it yields CASSEVGVVWEPQHF.

This clonotype was observed a handful of times. V is TRBV5-4 and J is TRBJ2-7; 14 nucleotides match TRBD2. This CDR3 is built from 16 residues. V dropped 3 bases and J dropped 6; count of bases not matched to a gene: 8. Germline lookup yields CDR1 SGHNT and CDR2 YYREEE (reference sequence). This CDR3 reads CASSWGTSGSGLEQYF. The CDR3 nucleotides are TGTGCCAGCAGCTGGGGGACTAGCGGGAGTGGTCTCGAGCAGTACTTC.

This sequence joins TRBV13 and TRBJ1-2; TRBD1 agrees at 7 bases. Per germline, CDR1 PRHDT and CDR2 FYEKMQ (reference sequence). The CDR3 loop spans 16 amino acids. V shed 0 bases and J 2 bases; nucleotides not matched to a gene: 6. CDR3 in amino acids: CASSLGRGGGNYGYTF. In nucleotides, the CDR3 is TGTGCCAGCAGCTTAGGTCGCGGAGGGGGCAACTATGGCTACACCTTC.

The V and J genes are TRBV4-1 and TRBJ2-5; D is undetermined. The germline CDR1 and CDR2 sequences are MGHRA and YSYEKL. V lost 0 bases and J 3 bases, leaving 8 bases between the germline ends. This CDR3 region has 14 residues. In DNA, the CDR3 is TGCGCCAGCAGCCAAGATGATCTGGAAGAGACCCAGTACTTC. Its protein is CASSQDDLEETQYF.

There are many counts of this clonotype. The rearrangement joins TRBV28 to TRBJ2-1, with 10 bases matching TRBD2. CDR1 MDHEN and CDR2 SYDVKM come from the germline V gene. Trimming at V came to 5 bases and at J to 8 bases, leaving 9 bases not matched to a gene. The CDR3 contains 15 residues. The CDR3 DNA reads as TGTGCCAGCAGTCAACTAGCGGGGATCTTGGATGAGCAGTTCTTC. Its translation is CASSQLAGILDEQFF.

This clonotype was counted at least ten times. The V gene is TRBV10-3, the J gene TRBJ2-7; 7 positions match TRBD1. J was trimmed by 0 bases and V by 3 bases; bases with no gene match: 5. This CDR3 comprises 15 residues. Germline V gene lookup returns CDR1 ENHRY and CDR2 SYGVKD. The CDR3, as DNA: TGTGCCATCAGTGACCGGGACAGCCACTCCTACGAGCAGTACTTC. Translating gives CAISDRDSHSYEQYF.

The chain combines TRBV9 with TRBJ2-7; 8 nucleotides agree with TRBD2. V shed 4 bases, J shed 6 bases, and the junction held 12 bases outside the gene matches. The germline V gene has CDR1 SGDLS and CDR2 YYNGEE. This CDR3 has 15 amino acids. The chain's CDR3 is CASSPGGGPGGEQYF. CDR3 coding DNA: TGTGCCAGCAGCCCCGGGGGGGGGCCCGGCGGCGAGCAGTACTTC.

This chain links TRBV9 with TRBJ2-7, with 12 nucleotides matching TRBD2. CDR1 and CDR2 (germline): SGDLS, YYNGEE. The CDR3 covers 18 residues. With 4 bases clipped from V and 4 bases from J, the junction kept 15 bases outside the gene matches. The CDR3 DNA reads TGTGCCAGCAGCCCCATGGCTAGCGGGAGGGCCCAATGGTACGAGCAGTACTTC. Protein sequence: CASSPMASGRAQWYEQYF. Full variable domain (rest looked up from reference TRBV9 and TRBJ2-7): DSGVTQTPKHLITATGQRVTLRCSPRSGDLSVYWYQQSLDQGLQFLIQYYNGEERAKGNILERFSAQQFPDLHSELNLSSLELGDSALYFCASSPMASGRAQWYEQYFGPGTRLTVT.

This chain joins TRBV7-9 and TRBJ2-7, with 13 bases identical to TRBD2. Per germline, CDR1 SEHNR and CDR2 FQNEAQ (reference sequence). V was pared by 5 bases and J by 4 bases, with 8 bases of the junction left unmatched. This CDR3 contains 16 residues. The CDR3 coding sequence is TGTGCCAGCAGCACAAAGGGACTAGCGGGAAGATACGAGCAGTACTTC. Its translation: CASSTKGLAGRYEQYF.

V gene TRBV5-5 combines with J gene TRBJ1-2; TRBD1 is a possible D gene (5 bases). CDR1 and CDR2 (germline): SGHKS, YYEKEE (reference sequence). V was pared by 4 bases and J by 5 bases, with 15 bases between. This CDR3 has 14 residues. The CDR3 sequence is CASSPGDSAYGYTF. The CDR3 region has the DNA TGTGCCAGCAGCCCGGGAGACAGCGCTTATGGCTACACCTTC.